Presented here are 26 T cell receptor beta chains from one specimen sequenced in a study of beta chain features in type 1 diabetes. Expressed TCRB transcripts were sequenced after all isolated RNA was converted to cDNA. The protocol was immunoSEQ multiplex PCR, while the TCRdb copy is restricted to in-frame clones and leaves out a portion. The sample has 600,000 to 650,000 clones; around 15% are singletons. Material: naive CD4+ T cells from blood. These receptor sequences come from a man younger than 35 in good health.

This clone was seen a few times. The CDR3 sequence: CASSSRDSTDTQYF. Written as DNA, the CDR3 is TGTGCCAGCAGCTCACGGGACAGCACAGATACGCAGTATTTT. V and J are TRBV5-5 and TRBJ2-3; D possibly uses TRBD1 or TRBD2 (5 bases each). The CDR3 sequence is 14 residues long. Trimming cost V 3 bases and J 0 bases, with 8 bases left between them. In germline, CDR1 is SGHKS, CDR2 YYEKEE (reference sequence).

This chain uses TRBV7-2 with TRBJ1-2; a weak D match, TRBD1 (6 bases). The germline gives CDR1 SGHTA, CDR2 FQGNSA. This CDR3 has 14 amino acids. Trimming removed 1 base at V and 2 bases at J, with 8 bases between. CDR3 coding DNA: TGTGCCAGCAGCTTAGGGGACAAAAACTATGGCTACACCTTC. It specifies CASSLGDKNYGYTF.

This clone occurred a few times. Sequence at one end of the junction differs from germline and may be a read error. This chain uses TRBV7-9 with TRBJ2-5; 10 bases map to TRBD2. CDR1 and CDR2 from the germline V gene are SEHNR and FQNEAQ (reference sequence). CDR3 length: 14 residues. CDR3 DNA: TGTGCCAGCAGCTTAATGGCTAGCGGGAGACCCGGGGACTTC. Its translation: CASSLMASGRPGDF.

This chain connects TRBV4-3 to TRBJ2-3; no reliable D call. CDR3 length equals 17 residues. Germline V gene lookup returns CDR1 LGHNA and CDR2 YSLEER. Trimming left V 0 bases short and J 7 bases short, with 20 bases between. This chain's CDR3 is CASSQDPRANPLNTQYF. The DNA of the CDR3 is TGCGCCAGCAGCCAAGATCCACGGGCTAACCCTTTAAATACGCAGTATTTT.

This clone was picked up a small number of times. This chain uses TRBV7-9 with TRBJ1-5, with D perhaps matching TRBD1 (5 bases). Germline CDR1 reads SEHNR; CDR2 reads FQNEAQ (reference sequence). This CDR3 comprises 14 residues. V lost 5 bases and J 3 bases, leaving 11 bases between the germline ends. The CDR3 spells CASSGGGPNQPQHF. In DNA form, the CDR3 reads TGTGCCAGCAGCGGCGGGGGACCCAATCAGCCCCAGCATTTT.

V usage is TRBV10-3 and J usage is TRBJ2-1, with D maybe TRBD2 (5 bases). The CDR3 is 13 amino acids. Per germline, CDR1 ENHRY and CDR2 SYGVKD. V was trimmed by 8 bases and J by 10 bases, leaving 18 bases between them. CDR3 residues: CAIQVAGGSEQFF. The CDR3 DNA follows: TGTGCCATCCAGGTCGCGGGCGGCTCCGAGCAGTTCTTC.

V is TRBV29-1 and J is TRBJ2-7; weak D call: TRBD2 (5 bases). Germline V gene sequence: CDR1 SQVTM, CDR2 ANQGSEA. Trimming pared 8 bases from V and 2 bases from J, leaving 13 bases between. The CDR3 covers 12 residues. The CDR3 here is CSFLRGTYEQYF. In DNA form, the CDR3 reads TGCAGCTTCCTCCGAGGGACCTACGAGCAGTACTTC.

This clone has just a few counts. This chain connects TRBV6-1 to TRBJ1-5; no reliable D call. The CDR3 length is 14 residues. The V and J ends lost 4 bases and 4 bases respectively, with 11 bases between them. The germline CDR1 and CDR2 sequences are MNHNS and SASEGT. CDR3: CASSAQAGNQPQHF. DNA for the CDR3: TGTGCCAGCAGTGCCCAGGCCGGGAATCAGCCCCAGCATTTT.

This clone was counted between two and nine times. The J gene is TRBJ1-1, the V gene TRBV29-1; D gene unclear. CDR3 length equals 13 residues. Trimming stripped 8 bases from V and 6 bases from J, with 19 bases between. Germline CDR1 SQVTM, CDR2 ANQGSEA. CDR3 residues: CSCLREGRPEAFF. Here the CDR3 DNA reads TGCAGCTGCTTGAGGGAGGGTCGCCCTGAAGCTTTCTTT.

DNA of the CDR3: TGTGCCAGCAGCTTGGATCCGGCTAACTATGGCTACACCTTC. Protein: CASSLDPANYGYTF. The chain joins TRBV5-4 to TRBJ1-2, with no clear D. This CDR3 region has 14 residues. Trimming shortened V by 0 bases and J by 0 bases, and 6 bases separated the two germline ends. Looked up from germline, CDR1 is SGHNT and CDR2 is YYREEE (reference sequence).

The chain combines TRBV7-8 with TRBJ2-7, with 8 nucleotides matching TRBD1. Germline-derived CDR1 and CDR2 are SGHVS and FQNEAQ. J was trimmed by 6 bases and V by 2 bases; bases with no gene match: 6. The CDR3 is 14 amino acids. CDR3 nucleotide sequence: TGTGCCAGCAGCTTACCAGGGGGCAACGGCGAGCAGTACTTC. Protein: CASSLPGGNGEQYF.

In its sample, this clone was seen a few times. The V gene is TRBV4-1, the J gene TRBJ2-6, with D unclear. The germline V gene encodes CDR1 MGHRA and CDR2 YSYEKL. Trimming cost V 4 bases and J 8 bases, with 9 bases left between them. The CDR3 length is 13 residues. The CDR3: CASSLPGPNVLTF. The CDR3 DNA is TGCGCCAGCAGCCTCCCGGGTCCCAACGTCCTGACTTTC.

The V and J genes are TRBV14 and TRBJ1-2, with 8 bases matching TRBD1. The CDR3 contains 16 residues. Germline V CDR1 and CDR2: SGHDN, FVKESK. The V segment lost 0 bases and the J segment 7 bases; nucleotides outside the gene matches: 10. The CDR3, as DNA: TGTGCCAGCAGCCAAGATCAGGGGGCGACTTTGGGTGGCTACACCTTC. Translating gives CASSQDQGATLGGYTF.

The chain has TRBV9 and TRBJ2-2, with D unclear. This CDR3 is built from 15 residues. Germline loops: CDR1 SGDLS, CDR2 YYNGEE. The V gene lost 0 bases and the J gene lost 2 bases, with 8 bases spanning the gap. In nucleotides, the CDR3 is TGTGCCAGCAGCGTAGAATTAACCAACACCGGGGAGCTGTTTTTT. Translated, it gives CASSVELTNTGELFF. The full variable domain, completed using reference TRBV9 and TRBJ2-2, is DSGVTQTPKHLITATGQRVTLRCSPRSGDLSVYWYQQSLDQGLQFLIQYYNGEERAKGNILERFSAQQFPDLHSELNLSSLELGDSALYFCASSVELTNTGELFFGEGSRLTVL.

CDR3 nucleotide sequence: TGTGCCAGCAGTGAAGTGGGGAGCTCCTATAATTCACCCCTCCACTTT. It codes for CASSEVGSSYNSPLHF. The V gene is TRBV6-1, the J gene TRBJ1-6, with D hard to call. The CDR3 has 16 amino acids. Trimming shortened V by 1 base and J by 0 bases, and 7 bases separated the two germline ends. Germline CDR1 MNHNS, CDR2 SASEGT.

This chain uses TRBV28 with TRBJ1-5; 8 bases map to TRBD1. Germline V CDR1 and CDR2: MDHEN, SYDVKM. V lost 9 bases and J lost 5; bases outside the gene matches: 12. The CDR3 is made up of 15 amino acids. CDR3 loop: CASKHRGRGYQPQHF. CDR3 DNA sequence: TGTGCCAGTAAACACAGGGGGAGAGGCTATCAGCCCCAGCATTTT.

Here the CDR3 DNA reads TGTGCCAGCAGTTACGAGTTTGACAGGGGAGCTTTCTTT. Its translation is CASSYEFDRGAFF. The chain carries TRBV6-5 and TRBJ1-1; 8 bases map to TRBD1. The V gene's germline CDR1 is MNHEY and CDR2 SVGAGI. The CDR3 is made up of 13 amino acids. After removal of 2 bases from V and 10 bases from J, the junction contained 6 bases not matched to a gene.

This clone has just a few counts. CDR3 bases: TGTGCCAGTAGTCTCCGAACTAGGCAGTCTGATAGGGAAGCTTTCTTT. Protein sequence: CASSLRTRQSDREAFF. V gene TRBV19 combines with J gene TRBJ1-1, with D uncertain. The CDR3 has 16 amino acids. Per the germline V gene, CDR1 is LNHDA and CDR2 is SQIVND (reference sequence). The ends were cut back, 5 bases at V and 8 bases at J, with 24 bases in the middle.

The CDR3 region has the DNA TGTGCCAGCACCCCAGCAGGGGCAGACTATGGCTACACCTTC. It is translated as CASTPAGADYGYTF. The chain recombines TRBV6-5 with TRBJ1-2, with D possibly matching TRBD1 (6 bases). From germline, CDR1 is MNHEY and CDR2 SVGAGI. The CDR3 totals 14 residues. Trimming pared 7 bases from V and 3 bases from J, leaving 15 bases between.

This chain joins TRBV4-1 and TRBJ1-1, with a tentative D call TRBD1 (5 bases). The CDR3 has 15 amino acids. Trimming removed 7 bases from V and 1 base from J, with 16 bases in between. CDR1 and CDR2 from the germline V gene are MGHRA and YSYEKL. The CDR3 nucleotides read TGCGCCAGCACGCACCCAGGGTACTCGAACACTGAAGCTTTCTTT. Protein: CASTHPGYSNTEAFF.

This clone was observed a handful of times. The chain recombines TRBV7-9 with TRBJ1-4; 9 bases line up with TRBD1. The CDR3 covers 15 residues. CDR1 and CDR2 from the germline V gene are SEHNR and FQNEAQ (reference sequence). Trimming took 5 bases from V and 7 from J; bases not matched to a gene: 8. The CDR3 is CASSRRTGAGEKLFF. CDR3 nucleotides: TGTGCCAGCAGCCGACGGACAGGGGCAGGTGAAAAACTGTTTTTT.

A few counts support this clone. The chain combines TRBV4-2 with TRBJ1-2; a possible D gene is TRBD1 (5 bases). The CDR3 is 15 amino acids. CDR1 LGHNA and CDR2 YNFKEQ come from the germline V gene. V lost 0 bases, J lost 3 bases, and 11 bases lay in between. This CDR3 is CASSQDMTAYYGYTF. For the CDR3, the DNA is TGTGCCAGCAGCCAAGATATGACAGCTTACTATGGCTACACCTTC.

This clone has only a few counts. The chain employs TRBV7-2 and TRBJ2-5; 9 bases agree with TRBD1. Germline trimming cut 6 bases from V and 9 bases from J; bases unmatched to any gene: 17. This CDR3 has 16 residues. Germline CDR1 and CDR2: SGHTA and FQGNSA. CDR3 loop: CASRPPGQGPSGAQYF. CDR3 DNA sequence: TGTGCCAGCAGGCCTCCGGGACAGGGCCCATCCGGGGCCCAGTACTTC.

Only a few counts were recorded for this clone. J is TRBJ1-5 and V is TRBV28; TRBD1 agrees at 8 bases. The CDR3 is 16 residues long. J lost 1 base, V lost 5 bases, and 7 bases had no gene match. CDR1 is MDHEN and CDR2 is SYDVKM in the germline V gene. The CDR3 sequence: CASSRPSGGSNQPQHF. The DNA for the CDR3 is TGTGCCAGCAGTCGACCCTCAGGGGGCAGCAATCAGCCCCAGCATTTT.

The sample holds a few counts of this clone. This chain links TRBV7-2 with TRBJ1-1, with 10 positions matching TRBD1. Unmatched junction bases numbered 8, after V lost 5 bases and J lost 2 bases. There are 16 residues in the CDR3. CDR1 and CDR2 from the germline V gene are SGHTA and FQGNSA. CDR3 sequence (DNA): TGTGCCAGCAGCATGGGACAGGGGCCACCCAACACTGAAGCTTTCTTT. As protein: CASSMGQGPPNTEAFF.

The chain has TRBV19 and TRBJ1-2; D unclear. Germline lookup yields CDR1 LNHDA and CDR2 SQIVND (reference sequence). Trimming removed 6 bases at V and 4 bases at J, with 18 bases between. This CDR3 comprises 15 residues. The CDR3 coding sequence is TGTGCCAGTAGCCTGGAGGGTGCGAGTGGCTATGGCTACACCTTC. It is translated as CASSLEGASGYGYTF. The full variable domain, its missing parts supplied by reference TRBV19 and TRBJ1-2, is DGGITQSPKYLFRKEGQNVTLSCEQNLNHDAMYWYRQDPGQGLRLIYYSQIVNDFQKGDIAEGYSVSREKKESFPLTVTSAQKNPTAFYLCASSLEGASGYGYTFGSGTRLTVV.